These 15 T cell receptor beta chains were sequenced from one sample in a study of blood T cells in healthy people across ages. Next came a second PCR, run for about 7 to 12 cycles, which used a sample-barcoded 5' primer along with a J-beta primer mix. TCRdb ran MiXCR on the 5' RACE reads and lists one entry per CDR3 protein. The repertoire holds about 1,500,000 distinct CDR3 sequences, with 28% as singletons. Sequencing was carried out using blood. The origin of the receptors is a woman younger than 45 in good health.

The CDR3 region is CASSSLSPQGQKEDYGYTF. CDR3 bases: TGTGCCAGCAGTTCGTTATCCCCACAAGGACAGAAGGAGGACTATGGCTACACCTTC. The chain combines TRBV27 with TRBJ1-2; D is perhaps TRBD1 (6 bases). Germline V gene data show CDR1 as MNHEY and CDR2 as SMNVEV (reference sequence). The V gene lost 4 bases and the J gene lost 3 bases, with 27 bases spanning the gap. CDR3 length equals 19 residues.

The chain links TRBV3-1 to TRBJ1-5; a possible D gene is TRBD1 (6 bases). The germline V gene has CDR1 LGHDT and CDR2 YNNKEL (reference sequence). This CDR3 is 15 amino acids long. Trimming shortened V by 5 bases and J by 0 bases, and 11 bases separated the two germline ends. As DNA, the CDR3 is TGTGCCAGCAGCTTTGGACAGCTTAGCAATCAGCCCCAGCATTTT. This encodes CASSFGQLSNQPQHF.

This clonotype turned up a few times. The chain is built from TRBV29-1 and TRBJ2-5; D assignment may be TRBD1 or TRBD2 (5 bases each). Per germline, CDR1 SQVTM and CDR2 ANQGSEA. V lost 7 bases and J 11 bases, leaving 23 bases between the germline ends. The CDR3 covers 13 residues. The DNA of the CDR3 is TGCAGCGCAGAAAGAGGGACGGCCTTCGGGCAGTACTTC. Protein: CSAERGTAFGQYF. Looking up the rest from reference TRBV29-1 and TRBJ2-5 gives the full variable domain: SAVISQKPSRDICQRGTSLTIQCQVDSQVTMMFWYRQQPGQSLTLIATANQGSEATYESGFVIDKFPISRPNLTFSTLTVSNMSPEDSSIYLCSAERGTAFGQYFGPGTRLLVL.

About this clonotype: A much larger clone lies one base from this, so it may be a read error. The chain has TRBV16 and TRBJ1-5, with a possible D match to TRBD1 (6 bases). Matching the DNA end better, TRBJ2-3 makes the J call doubtful. The CDR3 has 15 residues. Looked up from germline, CDR1 is KGHSY and CDR2 is FQNENV. CDR3 sequence: CASSQPVTGNQPQYF. The CDR3 coding sequence is TGTGCCAGCAGCCAACCTGTGACAGGCAATCAGCCCCAGTATTTT.

This clonotype has just a few counts. Sequence at one end of the junction differs from germline and may be a read error. The chain is built from TRBV6-1 and TRBJ1-2; D is possibly TRBD1 (5 bases). There are 20 residues in the CDR3. Germline assignment: CDR1 MNHNS and CDR2 SASEGT. The CDR3 protein is CAGSTKGLRETAHPNYGYTF. In nucleotides, the CDR3 is TGTGCCGGCAGCACTAAGGGCCTCAGGGAGACTGCACATCCTAACTATGGCTACACCTTC.

This clonotype was counted a few times. V is TRBV20-1 and J is TRBJ1-4; tentative D call: TRBD1 (6 bases). Trimming removed 3 bases from V and 4 bases from J, with 9 bases in between. This CDR3 spans 13 amino acids. Germline CDR1 DFQATT, CDR2 SNEGSKA (reference sequence). The CDR3: CSASTGINEKLFF. The CDR3 bases are TGCAGTGCTAGCACAGGGATTAATGAAAAACTGTTTTTT.

The J gene is TRBJ2-5, the V gene TRBV12-5, with 14 bases matching TRBD2. This CDR3 has 16 amino acids. J was trimmed by 7 bases and V by 6 bases; bases with no gene match: 10. Germline V lookup: CDR1 LGHNT, CDR2 FRNRAP. CDR3 sequence: CASGPQGLAGVGTQYF. As DNA, the CDR3 is TGTGCTAGTGGCCCCCAGGGACTAGCGGGAGTGGGGACCCAGTACTTC.

This chain connects TRBV12-3 or TRBV12-4 to TRBJ2-2; 9 bases align to TRBD1. This CDR3 has 15 residues. The V gene end was trimmed by 6 bases and the J gene end by 7 bases; junction bases not matched to a gene: 9. The CDR3: CASRNTGGVNGELFF. The CDR3 nucleotides are TGTGCCAGCAGAAATACAGGGGGCGTGAACGGGGAGCTGTTTTTT.

At least ten counts were recorded for this clonotype. The rearrangement links TRBV29-1 to TRBJ2-3; D is undetermined. Trimming cost V 5 bases and J 5 bases, with 8 bases left between them. This CDR3 spans 11 amino acids. The germline V gene has CDR1 SQVTM and CDR2 ANQGSEA. DNA of the CDR3: TGCAGCGTTCGTGTTGGAGATACGCAGTATTTT. Translation: CSVRVGDTQYF.

This clonotype was counted at least ten times. CDR3 in amino acids: CSLRLEGRNEKLFF. The CDR3 DNA is TGCAGCCTTCGACTCGAAGGTCGTAATGAAAAACTGTTTTTT. The rearrangement joins TRBV29-1 to TRBJ1-4; D remains unclear. The CDR3 totals 14 residues. The germline V gene encodes CDR1 SQVTM and CDR2 ANQGSEA. V was trimmed by 8 bases and J by 4 bases, leaving 17 bases between them. Drawing the rest from reference TRBV29-1 and TRBJ1-4, the complete variable domain is SAVISQKPSRDICQRGTSLTIQCQVDSQVTMMFWYRQQPGQSLTLIATANQGSEATYESGFVIDKFPISRPNLTFSTLTVSNMSPEDSSIYLCSLRLEGRNEKLFFGSGTQLSVL.

Details on this clonotype: A junction end diverges from the germline sequence, so it may reflect a read error. The chain has TRBV5-1 and TRBJ2-6, with 7 bases identical to TRBD2. Germline-derived CDR1 and CDR2 are SGHRS and YFSETQ. This CDR3 spans 17 amino acids. The CDR3, as DNA: TGCGCCAGCAGCCTGGTGGGAGGGAACTCTGGGGCCAACGTCCGGACTTTC. Translation gives CASSLVGGNSGANVRTF.

This clonotype was seen only a few times. The chain links TRBV20-1 to TRBJ1-2; 9 bases fit TRBD1. Unmatched junction bases numbered 7, after V lost 3 bases and J lost 2 bases. The germline CDR1 and CDR2 sequences are DFQATT and SNEGSKA (reference sequence). The CDR3 is 15 residues long. Written as DNA, the CDR3 is TGCAGTGCTAGGGGGGCCGGACAGGGGAACTATGGCTACACCTTC. Translation gives CSARGAGQGNYGYTF.

This clonotype was seen a handful of times. J is TRBJ2-1 and V is TRBV21-1; the table's TRBD1 call for D was not verified on the DNA. TRBV21-1 is reported as a pseudogene. This CDR3 has 15 amino acids. CDR3 DNA sequence: TGTGCCAGCAGCATCTTGGCGACAGGGTGCGATGAGCAGTTCTTC. As protein: CASSILATGCDEQFF.

The chain combines TRBV6-5 with TRBJ1-1; a weak D match, TRBD1 (6 bases). CDR3 length: 14 amino acids. Between the trimmed V and J ends, which lost 2 bases and 10 bases, there was a span of 17 bases. Germline V gene data show CDR1 as MNHEY and CDR2 as SVGAGI. The CDR3 sequence: CASSYGGGPAGAFF. The CDR3 DNA sequence: TGTGCCAGCAGTTACGGGGGCGGGCCAGCCGGAGCTTTCTTT.

This clonotype was seen only a few times. The genes are TRBV12-3 or TRBV12-4 and TRBJ1-1; D remains ambiguous. The CDR3 is 16 amino acids. Trimming left V 6 bases short and J 0 bases short, with 17 bases between. The CDR3 DNA reads as TGTGCCAGCAGCACCGGACCCTTTACCATGAACACTGAAGCTTTCTTT. Translating it yields CASSTGPFTMNTEAFF.